The rows below give T cell receptor beta chains drawn from one sample of a study of blood T cells in healthy people across ages. In TCRdb, the 5' RACE reads were re-called with MiXCR into one record per CDR3 protein. The sample has 1,800,000 or so distinct CDR3 sequences, around 40% seen once. Sequences were obtained from blood. The source is a human donor in good health. Each CDR3 is given without its conserved first and last residue. Each record gives: J gene, V gene, CDR3 protein.

TRBJ2-2,TRBV4-1,ASSQDRVNANTGELF
TRBJ1-6,TRBV12-3/TRBV12-4,ASNYGRTGCSPLH
TRBJ2-7,TRBV20-1,SARDAIIGGNEQY
TRBJ2-3,TRBV5-6,ASSLGRGQILDTQY
TRBJ2-5,TRBV29-1,SVARTGGKETQY
TRBJ1-1,TRBV20-1,SARAGLLEAF
TRBJ1-3,TRBV2,ASSQDRNTIY
TRBJ2-7,TRBV15,ATSRDYTNNEQY
TRBJ2-3,TRBV7-2,ASSLGLAGKADTQY
TRBJ2-7,TRBV13,ASGLALQGDSYEQY
TRBJ2-5,TRBV13,ASSPGTPTGETQY
TRBJ1-6,TRBV6-1,ASSDPGLSNSPLH
TRBJ2-7,TRBV20-1,STRGSGDEQY
TRBJ2-5,TRBV6-6,ASSYPTTPGYNEQY
-,TRBV2,ASRETTGRHEQY
TRBJ1-4,TRBV6-2/TRBV6-3,ASSDSSGVLF
TRBJ1-5,TRBV6-2/TRBV6-3,ASNLYSNQPQH
TRBJ1-2,TRBV12-3/TRBV12-4,ASSIIVYGYT
TRBJ2-7,TRBV10-3,AISAYGYEQY
TRBJ1-1,TRBV7-3,ASSSTGGSAF
TRBJ2-2,TRBV6-6,ASSYGVAATNTGELF
TRBJ2-3,TRBV5-1,ASSLVGGQVTDTQY
TRBJ2-1,TRBV27,ASTPSGGAYNEQF
TRBJ2-7,TRBV5-1,ASSPEPRTSGRLGEQY
TRBJ1-2,TRBV12-3/TRBV12-4,ASSSQGQYGYT
TRBJ2-1,TRBV10-3,AIRGLAGDNEQF
TRBJ2-7,TRBV7-2,ASSFMGFSYEQY
TRBJ1-1,TRBV7-9,ASSLVQGGPNTEAF
TRBJ1-1,TRBV29-1,STMTGQNTEAF
TRBJ2-1,TRBV6-2/TRBV6-3,ASSFLGRVNNGQF
TRBJ1-2,TRBV7-2,ASTPAGLGYGYT
TRBJ2-1,TRBV13,ASSSEAREWF
TRBJ1-1,TRBV7-9,ASSPASGLGNTEAF
TRBJ2-1,TRBV20-1,SARDLRLAGGEQF
TRBJ2-5,TRBV10-2,ASSEQAGSQETQY
TRBJ2-3,TRBV6-5,ASSYEVTGGEDTQY
TRBJ2-7,TRBV7-9,ASSSDRTGQLWEQY
TRBJ1-1,TRBV29-1,SVEGYQGGTEAF
TRBJ1-6,TRBV3-1,ASSPNNRDSPLH
TRBJ2-4,TRBV6-5,ASRRGTQTPQY
TRBJ2-2,TRBV27,ASSFPWVGLYDTPNTGELF
TRBJ2-3,TRBV5-1,ASSLSLPDTQY
TRBJ2-5,TRBV7-3,ASSSSWGETQY
TRBJ2-3,TRBV29-1,SVDGQGDTQY
TRBJ2-5,TRBV5-5,ASSLFRSGGQETQY
TRBJ2-4,TRBV4-3,ASSQGLKGSIQY
TRBJ1-2,TRBV6-1,AGSGRMDGYT
TRBJ2-3,TRBV7-8,ASSLATGGSDTQY
TRBJ2-7,TRBV30,AWSQSGTYEQY
TRBJ2-6,TRBV7-2,ASSLGRYGANVLT
TRBJ1-2,TRBV11-2,ASTISAVNYGYT
TRBJ2-5,TRBV29-1,SATRGSETQY
TRBJ2-1,TRBV2,ASSGGISSYNEQF